Listed below are T cell receptor beta chains from one sample, sequenced in a study of blood T cells in healthy people across ages. TCRdb recomputed calls from the 5' RACE reads with MiXCR, one row per CDR3 protein. The data contain about 770,000 distinct CDR3 sequences, about 42% of them singletons. Sequencing input: blood. Receptors originate from a man aged 55 to 70 in good health. Both conserved end residues are part of each CDR3. Fields, in order: D gene, J gene, CDR3 length, clone size, V gene, CDR3 DNA, CDR3 protein. A D gene is named only where the DNA matches it firmly. Clone sizes are given selectively: once, few, many, or a class where the clone is expanded.

-,TRBJ2-6,20,few,TRBV13,TGTGCCAGCAGCTTAGCCACGGAGGGATCCTACCTCTCTGGGGCCAACGTCCTGACTTTC,CASSLATEGSYLSGANVLTF
TRBD2,TRBJ2-5,13,-,TRBV7-8,TGTGCCAGCAGTTATAGCGGGGGTGAGACCCAGTACTTC,CASSYSGGETQYF
-,TRBJ1-2,15,-,TRBV25-1,TGTGCCAGCAGCCCTGGGGGGGGGGCTCCTAATGGCTACACCTTC,CASSPGGGAPNGYTF
-,TRBJ2-7,14,many,TRBV29-1,TGCAGCGTTGGATCGAAGAGACACCCCTACGAGCAGTACTTC,CSVGSKRHPYEQYF
-,TRBJ2-5,13,-,TRBV9,TGTGCCAGCAGCGTGTCAGGGATGGAGACCCAGTACTTC,CASSVSGMETQYF
TRBD1,TRBJ2-3,14,-,TRBV6-2/TRBV6-3,TGTGCCAGCAGGGGACAGGGGGCGAGAGATACGCAGTATTTT,CASRGQGARDTQYF
TRBD1,TRBJ2-2,15,-,TRBV2,TGTGCCAGCAGAACAGGGGGGTCGAACACCGGGGAGCTGTTTTTT,CASRTGGSNTGELFF
-,TRBJ1-2,13,-,TRBV6-2/TRBV6-3,TGTGCCAGCGGGCCTCCGGGGCTCTATGGCTACACCTTC,CASGPPGLYGYTF
-,TRBJ1-4,14,few,TRBV20-1,TGCAGTGCCTCAATAGCGCAGAACAATGAAAAACTGTTTTTT,CSASIAQNNEKLFF
-,TRBJ2-5,16,-,TRBV11-2,TGTGCCAGCAGCTTTTTTGGCGGGGGCACTGGGGAGACCCAGTACTTC,CASSFFGGGTGETQYF
TRBD1,TRBJ1-1,14,once,TRBV5-1,TGCGCCAGCAGCTTGGGACAGGGAAAAACCAAAGCTTTCTTT,CASSLGQGKTKAFF
-,TRBJ2-7,15,few,TRBV4-3,TGCGCCAGCAGCCAAGGGCGGACAGTTAACTACGAGCAGTACTTC,CASSQGRTVNYEQYF
TRBD1,TRBJ2-5,16,-,TRBV9,TGTGCCAGCAGCGCCGAGGGACAGGGGGGGAAGAAGACCCAGTACTTC,CASSAEGQGGKKTQYF
TRBD1,TRBJ1-2,15,few,TRBV9,TGTGCCAGCAGCGTAGGGCAGGGGGCAGACTATGGCTACACCTTC,CASSVGQGADYGYTF
TRBD1,TRBJ2-7,17,-,TRBV14,TGTGCCAGCAGCCAAGGCCTCCGACAGGGGGTCTCCTACGAGCAGTACTTC,CASSQGLRQGVSYEQYF
-,TRBJ2-5,15,many,TRBV4-1,TGCGCCAGCAGCCAAGAGGCTCGGTCGATCGAGACCCAGTACTTC,CASSQEARSIETQYF